This T cell receptor (beta chain) was identified during a study of blood T cell repertoires in COVID-19. Study details: From the United States, Italy and Spain came samples of acute and convalescent COVID-19. From T cells, B-cell-depleted T cells, or PBMCs came the material, which was cDNA or gDNA.

Cohorts were assigned according to the clinical history that participants reported. V lost 3 bases and J lost 4, with 9 bases in between. CDR1 KGHSH and CDR2 LQKENI come from the germline V gene. The CDR3 sequence is 13 residues long. As handled by the study authors: For nucleated cells, counts were estimated from reference gene primer amplification. TCRdb's table, derived via immunoSEQ multiplex PCR, lists solely in-frame clones and lacks some. That table furnishes V, J and clone size, whereas the DNA furnished D and trimming. Of 250,000 to 350,000 clones listed, about 85% are singletons. The rearrangement joins TRBV18 to TRBJ1-1; D gene uncertain. The sample comprised PBMCs or T cells enriched from blood (not recorded which). This TCR came from a woman aged 45-59 years who had recovered from COVID-19. CDR3 protein: CASSPPVRTEAFF. In DNA form, the CDR3 reads TGTGCCAGCTCACCTCCGGTCCGCACTGAAGCTTTCTTT. The whole variable domain, remainder taken from reference TRBV18 and TRBJ1-1, is NAGVMQNPRHLVRRRGQEARLRCSPMKGHSHVYWYRQLPEEGLKFMVYLQKENIIDESGMPKERFSAEFPKEGPSILRIQQVVRGDSAAYFCASSPPVRTEAFFGQGTRLTVV.